The rows below give T cell receptor beta chains drawn from one sample of a study of cytomegalovirus exposure and HLA in healthy donors. This table comes from immunoSEQ multiplex PCR, and its TCRdb copy is limited to in-frame clones, with some not included. Here the sample spans about 130,000 clones, approximately 87% being singletons. The source material was PBMCs. These receptors were taken from a woman in her twenties or thirties in good health and CMV-seronegative. The CDR3 runs from the conserved cysteine through the conserved F or W. The D gene is left open where the match is weak. Expanded clones get a size class; other rows say once, few or many, or leave the size out.

TRBJ2-1	TRBV5-1	18	TRBD2	NA	TGCGCCAGCAGCTCGGGACTAGCGGGGACATTCTCCTACAATGAGCAGTTCTTC	CASSSGLAGTFSYNEQFF
TRBJ1-1	TRBV28	16	NA	NA	TGTGCCAGCAGTTTGGGCCAGGCGGGGGGAGGAGCTGAAGCTTTCTTT	CASSLGQAGGGAEAFF
TRBJ2-7	TRBV7-3	15	TRBD2	NA	TGTGCCAGCAGCACCCGACTAGCGGGTAAGTACGAGCAGTACTTC	CASSTRLAGKYEQYF
TRBJ1-1	TRBV12-5	18	TRBD1	NA	TGTGCTAGTGGCGAATTCCAAACAGGGGTTTTTAGGGTCACTGAAGCTTTCTTT	CASGEFQTGVFRVTEAFF
TRBJ2-1	TRBV2	14	TRBD2	NA	TGTGCCAGCGAGGGGACTAGCGGGAGCGATGAGCAGTTCTTC	CASEGTSGSDEQFF
TRBJ2-2	TRBV9	14	NA	NA	TGTGCCAGCAGCCTGTCCGGGTTCACCGGGGAGCTGTTTTTT	CASSLSGFTGELFF
TRBJ2-5	TRBV5-5	15	TRBD2	NA	TGTGCCAGCAGCGGGGGACTAGCGGGCGGCGAGACCCAGTACTTC	CASSGGLAGGETQYF
TRBJ1-5	TRBV30	14	NA	NA	TGTGCCTGGGGCCGGGACGGGAGTAATCAGCCCCAGCATTTT	CAWGRDGSNQPQHF
TRBJ2-5	TRBV5-1	13	TRBD1	NA	TGCGCCAGCAGCCCGGACAGGGAAGAGACCCAGTACTTC	CASSPDREETQYF
TRBJ2-1	TRBV19	16	TRBD1	NA	TGTGCCAGTAGTCCTCAGGGACAGGGGGCCCATTGGGAGCAGTTCTTC	CASSPQGQGAHWEQFF
TRBJ1-3	TRBV28	16	TRBD1	once	TGTGCCAGCAGTTCCACGGGACAGGGGAATGGAAACACCATATATTTT	CASSSTGQGNGNTIYF
TRBJ1-1	TRBV5-1	13	TRBD1	few	TGCGCCAGCAGCTTGGACAGGGGCACTGAAGCTTTCTTT	CASSLDRGTEAFF
TRBJ1-4	TRBV9	15	TRBD1	NA	TGTGCCAGCAGTAGCGGCGGGACAGGGGGCGAAAAACTGTTTTTT	CASSSGGTGGEKLFF
TRBJ1-1	TRBV7-2	14	NA	NA	TGTGCCAGCAGCTTCGTGGTGAGGGACACTGAAGCTTTCTTT	CASSFVVRDTEAFF
TRBJ2-5	TRBV28	14	NA	NA	TGTGCCAGCAGCCCCCCGCGGGGCGCGAAGACCCAGTACTTC	CASSPPRGAKTQYF
TRBJ2-7	TRBV5-1	15	TRBD2	NA	TGCGCCAGCAGCTTCGGGAGCGGGGGGTCCTACGAGCAGTACTTC	CASSFGSGGSYEQYF
TRBJ1-2	TRBV18	12	NA	NA	TGTGCCAGCTCACTCCTGGGGCAAGGCTACACCTTC	CASSLLGQGYTF
TRBJ2-7	TRBV6-5	14	TRBD1	NA	TGTGCCAGCAGTTACCTAGGACAGGGGGACGAGCAGTACTTC	CASSYLGQGDEQYF
TRBJ2-2	TRBV30	14	NA	NA	TGTGCCTGGAATATCGGGTCGAACACCGGGGAGCTGTTTTTT	CAWNIGSNTGELFF
TRBJ1-2	TRBV27	15	TRBD1	NA	TGTGCCAGCAGTTCAGCCTACAGGGGCAACTATGGCTACACCTTC	CASSSAYRGNYGYTF
TRBJ2-1	TRBV5-8	17	TRBD2	NA	TGTGCCAGCAGCTTGTACCGCGGGGGGGACTCCTACAATGAGCAGTTCTTC	CASSLYRGGDSYNEQFF
TRBJ2-5	TRBV2	12	NA	NA	TGTGCCAGCACGCCTTCAGCGGAGACCCAGTACTTC	CASTPSAETQYF
TRBJ2-7	TRBV4-1	13	TRBD1	NA	TGCGCCAGCAGCATAATACAGGGGTACGAGCAGTACTTC	CASSIIQGYEQYF
TRBJ2-7	TRBV5-1	15	TRBD1	NA	TGCGCCAGCAGCTTCGAACAGGGGGCGGTTGGCGAGCAGTACTTC	CASSFEQGAVGEQYF
TRBJ1-1	TRBV5-1	15	TRBD1	once	TGCGCCAGCGCCCCAATAACAGGGGGCAACACTGAAGCTTTCTTT	CASAPITGGNTEAFF
TRBJ1-1	TRBV5-6	13	NA	NA	TGTGCCAGCAGCCCCAGGGATAACACTGAAGCTTTCTTT	CASSPRDNTEAFF